The 14 T cell receptor beta chains below come from one sample, sequenced in a study of cytomegalovirus exposure and HLA in healthy donors. A multiplex PCR was run with 60 Vbeta primers and 13 Jbeta primers. Profiling relied on immunoSEQ multiplex PCR, and the TCRdb table lists in-frame clones only, not all of them. The sample yields under 60,000 clones, 70% to 85% seen once. Input material: PBMCs. The source of these receptors is a man aged 45-65 years in good health and CMV-seronegative.

The CDR3 DNA reads TGTGCCAGCAGTCTGGGCAAGGGGACTAATGAAAAACTGTTTTTT. Translated, it gives CASSLGKGTNEKLFF. The chain joins TRBV7-9 to TRBJ1-4; D may be TRBD1 (5 bases). Between the trimmed V and J ends, which lost 6 bases and 2 bases, there was a span of 13 bases. The CDR3 is 15 amino acids. Germline V CDR1 and CDR2: SEHNR, FQNEAQ (reference sequence).

In DNA form, the CDR3 reads TGTGCCAGCAGTGAAGCAGGGGGCGGATTCGCAGATACGCAGTATTTT. This translates into CASSEAGGGFADTQYF. The rearrangement uses TRBV6-1 and TRBJ2-3; 7 bases match TRBD1. The CDR3 spans 16 residues. V lost 0 bases, J lost 4 bases, and 7 bases stayed unmatched. Germline V lookup: CDR1 MNHNS, CDR2 SASEGT.

This clone appeared once. The chain is built from TRBV5-1 and TRBJ2-7, with 7 nucleotides matching TRBD1. Germline V gene lookup returns CDR1 SGHRS and CDR2 YFSETQ. Germline trimming cut 4 bases from V and 5 bases from J; bases unmatched to any gene: 9. CDR3 size: 14 residues. The CDR3 coding sequence is TGCGCCAGCAGCCCCGTGGACAGGTCAAACGAGCAGTACTTC. This codes for CASSPVDRSNEQYF. The entire variable domain, with the rest obtained from reference TRBV5-1 and TRBJ2-7, is as follows: KAGVTQTPRYLIKTRGQQVTLSCSPISGHRSVSWYQQTPGQGLQFLFEYFSETQRNKGNFPGRFSGRQFSNSRSEMNVSTLELGDSALYLCASSPVDRSNEQYFGPGTRLTVT.

This clone was seen a few times. The rearrangement links TRBV27 to TRBJ1-1, with D possibly TRBD1 on 5 matching bases. There are 14 residues in the CDR3. The V gene lost 2 bases and the J gene lost 4 bases, with 11 bases spanning the gap. From germline, CDR1 is MNHEY and CDR2 SMNVEV (reference sequence). CDR3 bases: TGTGCCAGCAGTTTAATATCCAGGGTCACTGAAGCTTTCTTT. Amino acids: CASSLISRVTEAFF.

The chain employs TRBV11-2 and TRBJ2-7, with 8 bases fitting TRBD1. Trimming removed 1 base from V and 5 bases from J; junction bases left unmatched: 7. CDR3 length equals 15 residues. Germline values: CDR1 SGHAT, CDR2 FQNNGV. The chain's CDR3 is CASSLVRGRVNEQYF. CDR3 bases: TGTGCCAGCAGCTTAGTCAGGGGGCGCGTAAACGAGCAGTACTTC.

This chain links TRBV2 with TRBJ2-1; D is perhaps TRBD1 (6 bases). Germline V CDR1 and CDR2: SNHLY, FYNNEI. With 6 bases removed from V and 12 bases from J, the gap between germline ends came to 27 bases. There are 16 residues in the CDR3. The CDR3 coding sequence is TGTGCCAGCAGCGCAAACAGACTTACAGGGATATTAGGGCAGTTCTTC. This encodes CASSANRLTGILGQFF.

This chain joins TRBV6-5 and TRBJ2-3, with 7 bases identical to TRBD1. The CDR3 extends over 16 amino acids. CDR1 and CDR2 (germline): MNHEY, SVGAGI. Trimming removed 2 bases from V and 1 base from J; junction bases left unmatched: 6. The CDR3 sequence is CASSYLTGLRTDTQYF. The CDR3 coding sequence is TGTGCCAGCAGTTACCTGACAGGGCTTCGCACAGATACGCAGTATTTT.

The chain combines TRBV19 with TRBJ2-1; 14 bases map to TRBD2. After removal of 6 bases from V and 1 base from J, the junction contained 11 bases not matched to a gene. The CDR3 consists of 19 residues. The V gene's germline CDR1 is LNHDA and CDR2 SQIVND (reference sequence). The CDR3 is CASRGLAGGTSRSYNEQFF. The CDR3 DNA is TGTGCCAGTAGAGGACTAGCGGGGGGCACAAGTAGGTCCTACAATGAGCAGTTCTTC.

The genes are TRBV27 and TRBJ1-5; 7 bases match TRBD1. Per germline, CDR1 MNHEY and CDR2 SMNVEV (reference sequence). The V gene end was trimmed by 6 bases and the J gene end by 5 bases; junction bases not matched to a gene: 13. The length of the CDR3 is 16 residues. CDR3 protein: CASRPRQGRLHQPQHF. In DNA form, the CDR3 reads TGTGCCAGCAGGCCTAGACAGGGAAGGTTGCATCAGCCCCAGCATTTT.

The rearrangement uses TRBV5-1 and TRBJ2-2; TRBD1 matches 7 bases. Germline CDR1 reads SGHRS; CDR2 reads YFSETQ. The CDR3 is 18 residues long. After removal of 3 bases from V and 1 base from J, the junction contained 12 bases not matched to a gene. CDR3 nucleotide sequence: TGCGCCAGCAGCTCAAACTACCGACAGGGTGGGAACACCGGGGAGCTGTTTTTT. It yields the protein CASSSNYRQGGNTGELFF.

There are a few counts of this clone. The rearrangement uses TRBV7-9 and TRBJ1-1; no clear D. Germline V gene data show CDR1 as SEHNR and CDR2 as FQNEAQ (reference sequence). The CDR3 runs 12 residues. The CDR3 loop reads CSILRENTEAFF. The DNA for the CDR3 is TGTTCCATCCTTCGGGAGAACACTGAAGCTTTCTTT.

The chain is built from TRBV4-3 and TRBJ1-2, with D maybe TRBD1 (6 bases). The ends were cut back, 1 base at V and 5 bases at J, with 14 bases in the middle. The length of the CDR3 is 15 residues. Germline V gives CDR1 LGHNA, CDR2 YSLEER. The DNA of the CDR3 is TGCGCCAGCAGCCAAGGTCAGGGGCAGGGGTATGGCTACACCTTC. Translated: CASSQGQGQGYGYTF.

The chain is built from TRBV9 and TRBJ1-4, with 7 bases lining up with TRBD1. The CDR3 is 15 residues long. Germline CDR1 is SGDLS and CDR2 is YYNGEE. J was trimmed by 2 bases and V by 3 bases; bases with no gene match: 4. This CDR3 is CASSGADRTNEKLFF. In DNA, the CDR3 is TGTGCCAGCAGCGGGGCGGACAGGACTAATGAAAAACTGTTTTTT.

V gene TRBV5-1 combines with J gene TRBJ2-5; 15 nucleotides agree with TRBD2. The germline CDR1 and CDR2 sequences are SGHRS and YFSETQ. The CDR3 loop spans 19 amino acids. V gave up 4 bases and J gave up 5 bases; unmatched junction bases: 15. CDR3 DNA: TGCGCCAGCAGCCTATTCGGACTAGCGGGGGGGCCAAGTGGGGAGACCCAGTACTTC. Translated, it gives CASSLFGLAGGPSGETQYF.